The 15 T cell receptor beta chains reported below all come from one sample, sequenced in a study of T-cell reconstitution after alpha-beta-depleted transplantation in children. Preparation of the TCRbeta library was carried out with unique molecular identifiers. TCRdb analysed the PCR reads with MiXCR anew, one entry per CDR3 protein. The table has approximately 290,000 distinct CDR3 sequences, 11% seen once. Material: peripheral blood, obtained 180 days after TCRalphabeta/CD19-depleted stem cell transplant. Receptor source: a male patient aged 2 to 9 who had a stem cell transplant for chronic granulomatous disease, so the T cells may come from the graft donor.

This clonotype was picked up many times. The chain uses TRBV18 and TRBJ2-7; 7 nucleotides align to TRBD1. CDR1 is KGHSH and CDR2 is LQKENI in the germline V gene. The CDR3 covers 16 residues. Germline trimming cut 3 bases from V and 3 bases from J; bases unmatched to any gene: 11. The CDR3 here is CASSPIRGPRYYEQYF. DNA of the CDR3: TGTGCCAGCTCACCTATTAGGGGGCCTCGGTACTACGAGCAGTACTTC.

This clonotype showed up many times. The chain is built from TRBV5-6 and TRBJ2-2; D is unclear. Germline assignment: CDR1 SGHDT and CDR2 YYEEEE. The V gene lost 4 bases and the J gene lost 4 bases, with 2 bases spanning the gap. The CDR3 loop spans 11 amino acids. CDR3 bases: TGTGCCAGCAGCATCACCGGGGAGCTGTTTTTT. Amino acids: CASSITGELFF.

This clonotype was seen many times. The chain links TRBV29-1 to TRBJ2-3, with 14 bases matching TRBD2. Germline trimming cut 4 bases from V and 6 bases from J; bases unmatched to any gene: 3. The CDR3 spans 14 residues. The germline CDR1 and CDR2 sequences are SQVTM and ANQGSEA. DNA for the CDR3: TGCAGCGTTGGGACTAGCGGGAGGAGTGATACGCAGTATTTT. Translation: CSVGTSGRSDTQYF.

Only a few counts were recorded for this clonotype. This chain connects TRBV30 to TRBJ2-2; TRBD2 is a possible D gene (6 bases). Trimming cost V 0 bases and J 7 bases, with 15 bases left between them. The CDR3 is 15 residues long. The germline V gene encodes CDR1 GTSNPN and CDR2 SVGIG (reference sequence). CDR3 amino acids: CAWSVLAGPYGELFF. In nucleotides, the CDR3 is TGTGCCTGGAGTGTACTGGCGGGACCTTACGGGGAGCTGTTTTTT.

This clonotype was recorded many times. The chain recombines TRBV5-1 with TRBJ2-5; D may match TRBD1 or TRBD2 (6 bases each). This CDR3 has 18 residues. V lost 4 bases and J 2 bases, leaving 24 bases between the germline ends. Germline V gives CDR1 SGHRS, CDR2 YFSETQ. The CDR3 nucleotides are TGCGCCAGCAGCCCCAGCCAACAAACAGGGAGGATACAAGAGACCCAGTACTTC. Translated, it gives CASSPSQQTGRIQETQYF.

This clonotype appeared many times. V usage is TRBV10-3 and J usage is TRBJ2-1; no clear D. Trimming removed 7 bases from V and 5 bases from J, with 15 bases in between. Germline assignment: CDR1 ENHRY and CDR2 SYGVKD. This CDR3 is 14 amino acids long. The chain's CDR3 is CAIKSEVGNNEQFF. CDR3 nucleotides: TGTGCCATCAAATCAGAGGTGGGCAACAATGAGCAGTTCTTC.

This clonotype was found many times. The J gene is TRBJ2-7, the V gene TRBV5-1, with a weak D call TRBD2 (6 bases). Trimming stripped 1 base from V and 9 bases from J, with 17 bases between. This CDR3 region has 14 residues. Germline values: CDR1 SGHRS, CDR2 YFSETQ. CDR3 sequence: CASSLNRWREGQYF. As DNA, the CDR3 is TGCGCCAGCAGCTTGAATAGGTGGAGGGAAGGGCAGTACTTC.

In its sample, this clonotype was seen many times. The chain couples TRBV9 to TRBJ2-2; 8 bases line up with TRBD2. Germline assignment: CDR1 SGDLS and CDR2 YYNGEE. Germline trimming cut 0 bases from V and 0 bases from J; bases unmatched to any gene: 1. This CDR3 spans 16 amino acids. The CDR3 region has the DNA TGTGCCAGCAGCGTAGGCGGGGGGACGAACACCGGGGAGCTGTTTTTT. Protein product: CASSVGGGTNTGELFF.

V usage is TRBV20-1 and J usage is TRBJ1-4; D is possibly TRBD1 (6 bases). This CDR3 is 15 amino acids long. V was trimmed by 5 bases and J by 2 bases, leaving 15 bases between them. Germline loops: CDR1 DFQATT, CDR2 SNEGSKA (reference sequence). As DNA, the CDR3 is TGCAGTGCTCGGAAGGGGGGGGGCACTAATGAAAAACTGTTTTTT. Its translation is CSARKGGGTNEKLFF.

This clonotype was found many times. In DNA form, the CDR3 reads TGTGCCAGCAGCTCTAAGGGGGGAGTACTGGCCCAGTACTTC. Translating gives CASSSKGGVLAQYF. The chain carries TRBV7-2 and TRBJ2-5, with D tentatively TRBD1 or TRBD2 (6 bases each). Trimming left V 4 bases short and J 9 bases short, with 18 bases between. From germline, CDR1 is SGHTA and CDR2 FQGNSA. This CDR3 has 14 amino acids.

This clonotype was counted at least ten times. CDR3 sequence: CSARAPGLPSGEQYF. The CDR3 DNA reads TGCAGTGCTAGAGCGCCAGGGCTCCCTTCGGGCGAGCAGTACTTC. V gene TRBV20-1 combines with J gene TRBJ2-7; perhaps TRBD1 as D (5 bases). The CDR3 spans 15 residues. Looked up from germline, CDR1 is DFQATT and CDR2 is SNEGSKA (reference sequence). V lost 1 base to trimming and J lost 6 bases, with 19 bases between them.

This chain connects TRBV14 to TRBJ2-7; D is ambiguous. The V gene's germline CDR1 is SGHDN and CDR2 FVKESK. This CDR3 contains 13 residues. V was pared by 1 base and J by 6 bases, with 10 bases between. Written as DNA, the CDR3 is TGTGCCAGCAGCCAAGTTTTAACAGCCGAGCAGTACTTC. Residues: CASSQVLTAEQYF.

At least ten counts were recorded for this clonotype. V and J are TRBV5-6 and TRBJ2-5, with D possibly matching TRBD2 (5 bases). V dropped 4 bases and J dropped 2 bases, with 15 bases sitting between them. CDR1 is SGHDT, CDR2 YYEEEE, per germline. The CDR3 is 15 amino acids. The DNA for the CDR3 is TGTGCCAGCAGCCGGGAAGGGTCCCCACAAGAGACCCAGTACTTC. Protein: CASSREGSPQETQYF. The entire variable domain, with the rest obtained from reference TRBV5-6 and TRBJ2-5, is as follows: DAGVTQSPTHLIKTRGQQVTLRCSPKSGHDTVSWYQQALGQGPQFIFQYYEEEERQRGNFPDRFSGHQFPNYSSELNVNALLLGDSALYLCASSREGSPQETQYFGPGTRLLVL.

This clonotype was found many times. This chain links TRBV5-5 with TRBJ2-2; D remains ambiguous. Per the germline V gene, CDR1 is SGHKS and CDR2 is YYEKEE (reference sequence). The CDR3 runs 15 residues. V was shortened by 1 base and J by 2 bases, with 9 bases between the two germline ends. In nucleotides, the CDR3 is TGTGCCAGCAGCTTGTCTCTCGGTAACACCGGGGAGCTGTTTTTT. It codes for CASSLSLGNTGELFF.

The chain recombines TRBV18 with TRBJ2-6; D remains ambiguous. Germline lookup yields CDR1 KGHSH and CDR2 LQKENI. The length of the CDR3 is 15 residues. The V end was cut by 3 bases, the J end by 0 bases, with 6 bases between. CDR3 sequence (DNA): TGTGCCAGCTCACCGTCCAACTCTGGGGCCAACGTCCTGACTTTC. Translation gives CASSPSNSGANVLTF.